This entry is about one TCR beta chain. Its antigen is as yet unknown. Cells designated naive CD8 were CD45RO-negative and were positively selected for CCR7, with terminally differentiated effector memory CD45RA+ cells excluded. Adult donors, all healthy and HIV-negative, had no recent acute infections or vaccinations. Donors comprised only Caucasian adults living in Nashville, Tennessee. The record originates from a study of shared clonotypes between healthy human individuals. Method: immunoSEQ multiplex PCR; TCRdb's copy keeps in-frame clones and lacks some. This table has under 1 million clones, more than 85% appearing once. Trimming cost V 5 bases and J 2 bases, with 13 bases left between them. This CDR3 spans 15 amino acids. Germline CDR1 reads SEHNR; CDR2 reads FQNEAQ (reference sequence). Study-level results: Lower generation probabilities were found for non-shared clonotypes than for those shared by all four donors. For naive CD4 cells, approximately 5% of clonotypes were shared across a few donors.

Sequenced sample: naive CD8+ T cells sorted from blood. The clonotype was recovered from a man aged 25 to 40 in good health. The chain uses TRBV7-9 and TRBJ2-1, with D possibly matching TRBD2 (5 bases). CDR3 in amino acids: CASSPRGSTYNEQFF. The CDR3, as DNA: TGTGCCAGCAGCCCCCGCGGGTCGACCTACAATGAGCAGTTCTTC.